The next 31 T cell receptor beta chains were all read from a single sample in a study of T cell responses to AZD1222 COVID-19 vaccine. Here immunoSEQ multiplex PCR was the method, and the copy in TCRdb shows in-frame clones only, minus some. The table has around 80,000 clones, over 75% seen once. Material: peripheral blood, obtained 28 days after the second AZD1222 dose. All receptors derive from an adult who received the AZD1222 COVID-19 vaccine.

This clone was seen only a few times. The chain recombines TRBV12-3 or TRBV12-4 with TRBJ1-3; the D is unclear. Trimming pared 8 bases from V and 8 bases from J, leaving 10 bases between. The CDR3 totals 11 residues. The CDR3, as DNA: TGTGCCAGCGGATTCGGGGACACCATATATTTT. This encodes CASGFGDTIYF.

This rearrangement joins TRBV19 to TRBJ2-5, with D maybe TRBD2 (7 bases). Germline V lookup: CDR1 LNHDA, CDR2 SQIVND (reference sequence). This CDR3 is 15 amino acids long. Trimming shortened V by 6 bases and J by 3 bases, and 17 bases separated the two germline ends. Here the CDR3 reads CASSPMRGPKETQYF. Written as DNA, the CDR3 is TGTGCCAGTAGCCCTATGCGGGGGCCCAAAGAGACCCAGTACTTC.

V gene TRBV10-3 combines with J gene TRBJ1-5; D might be TRBD1 (5 bases). V lost 0 bases and J 5 bases, leaving 14 bases between the germline ends. The length of the CDR3 is 16 residues. Germline values: CDR1 ENHRY, CDR2 SYGVKD. CDR3 residues: CAISESVGGSYQPQHF. As DNA, the CDR3 is TGTGCCATCAGTGAGTCCGTGGGGGGATCTTATCAGCCCCAGCATTTT.

The chain is built from TRBV5-1 and TRBJ2-7; TRBD2 aligns across 8 bases. The J segment lost 3 bases and the V segment lost 0 bases, leaving 5 bases of the junction unmatched. In germline, CDR1 is SGHRS, CDR2 YFSETQ. The CDR3 consists of 15 residues. The CDR3 loop is CASSLEGGGYYEQYF. CDR3 DNA sequence: TGCGCCAGCAGCTTGGAGGGCGGGGGGTACTACGAGCAGTACTTC.

J is TRBJ1-2 and V is TRBV19, with TRBD1 as a possible D gene (6 bases). CDR3 length: 15 residues. Looked up from germline, CDR1 is LNHDA and CDR2 is SQIVND (reference sequence). V dropped 10 bases and J dropped 0 bases, with 18 bases sitting between them. CDR3 protein: CATTKRGGPNYGYTF. The DNA of the CDR3 is TGTGCCACCACAAAAAGGGGGGGTCCTAACTATGGCTACACCTTC.

In nucleotides, the CDR3 is TGCGCCAGCAGCGGCGAGAGCGGATTCTCCTACGAGCAGTACTTC. Translation: CASSGESGFSYEQYF. The chain links TRBV5-1 to TRBJ2-7; maybe TRBD2 (5 bases). CDR3 length equals 15 residues. CDR1 is SGHRS, CDR2 YFSETQ, per germline. The germline V and J ends were trimmed by 4 bases and 0 bases, with 14 bases remaining between them.

This clone was observed many times. Other DNA variants within this sample encode the same CDR3. This chain links TRBV19 with TRBJ2-1, with a possible D match to TRBD1 (5 bases). The CDR3 has 13 amino acids. CDR1 is LNHDA and CDR2 is SQIVND in the germline V gene (reference sequence). V lost 1 base to trimming and J lost 7 bases, with 8 bases between them. The CDR3 sequence is CASSIGGLNEQFF. In DNA, the CDR3 is TGTGCCAGTAGTATAGGGGGCTTGAATGAGCAGTTCTTC.

This clone was seen a few times. The chain recombines TRBV28 with TRBJ1-1, with 8 bases aligning to TRBD1. The V segment lost 8 bases and the J segment 6 bases; nucleotides outside the gene matches: 14. The CDR3 loop spans 15 amino acids. In germline, CDR1 is MDHEN, CDR2 SYDVKM. The CDR3 DNA reads TGTGCCAGCGGAACCCCAGGGGGCGCTCTGGCTGAAGCTTTCTTT. It encodes CASGTPGGALAEAFF.

The V and J genes are TRBV4-1 and TRBJ2-5; 9 bases map to TRBD2. This CDR3 has 16 residues. V dropped 1 base and J dropped 4; count of bases not matched to a gene: 7. The germline gives CDR1 MGHRA, CDR2 YSYEKL. The CDR3 nucleotides are TGCGCCAGCAGCCAAGGTGGCGGGGGGGGCATAGAGACCCAGTACTTC. This encodes CASSQGGGGGIETQYF.

This chain links TRBV6-6 with TRBJ2-3; D unresolved. There are 12 residues in the CDR3. V was pared by 7 bases and J by 1 base, with 6 bases between. Germline assignment: CDR1 MNHNY and CDR2 SVGAGI (reference sequence). CDR3 residues: CASTDRTDTQYF. As DNA, the CDR3 is TGTGCCAGCACTGATCGCACAGATACGCAGTATTTT.

V is TRBV2 and J is TRBJ2-5; 12 bases line up with TRBD2. Germline CDR1 reads SNHLY; CDR2 reads FYNNEI. The CDR3 covers 16 residues. V was pared by 1 base and J by 5 bases, with 5 bases of the junction left unmatched. The CDR3 sequence is CASSEGLAGVEETQYF. The CDR3 region has the DNA TGTGCCAGCAGTGAAGGACTAGCGGGGGTTGAGGAGACCCAGTACTTC.

By sample fraction, this clone is medium-sized (0.01 to 0.1%). The rearrangement links TRBV5-6 to TRBJ1-1; D gene uncertain. Germline-derived CDR1 and CDR2 are SGHDT and YYEEEE. V lost 0 bases and J lost 5, with 5 bases in between. The CDR3 spans 12 residues. CDR3 bases: TGTGCCAGCAGCTTGGTGGGGACTGAAGCTTTCTTT. Amino acid sequence: CASSLVGTEAFF.

The gene calls are TRBV11-2 and TRBJ2-7; 7 bases match TRBD1. The CDR3 length is 15 residues. V lost 4 bases and J lost 5; bases outside the gene matches: 11. Germline lookup yields CDR1 SGHAT and CDR2 FQNNGV. DNA of the CDR3: TGTGCCAGCAGCTCTTCACCGACAGGGACCCACGAGCAGTACTTC. Protein product: CASSSSPTGTHEQYF.

The genes are TRBV28 and TRBJ1-2, with unresolved D. With 5 bases removed from V and 7 bases from J, the gap between germline ends came to 14 bases. Per the germline V gene, CDR1 is MDHEN and CDR2 is SYDVKM. The CDR3 contains 13 residues. CDR3 in DNA: TGTGCCAGCAGTGGTTCCACTATGGGTGGCTACACCTTC. It specifies CASSGSTMGGYTF.

The rearrangement uses TRBV5-4 and TRBJ1-1; 7 bases match TRBD1. Trimming took 0 bases from V and 10 from J; bases not matched to a gene: 6. Germline CDR1 and CDR2: SGHNT and YYREEE (reference sequence). CDR3 length: 13 residues. DNA for the CDR3: TGTGCCAGCAGCTTGGCCGGTACAGGGGTAGCTTTCTTT. Translating it yields CASSLAGTGVAFF.

V gene TRBV25-1 combines with J gene TRBJ1-5; weak D call: TRBD1 (6 bases). The CDR3 consists of 14 residues. Between the trimmed V and J ends, which lost 2 bases and 6 bases, there was a span of 11 bases. Germline CDR1 MGHDK, CDR2 SYGVNS. The CDR3 sequence: CASSETGLSQPQHF. CDR3 DNA sequence: TGTGCCAGCAGTGAAACAGGGTTAAGTCAGCCCCAGCATTTT. Complete variable domain (other parts from reference TRBV25-1 and TRBJ1-5): EADIYQTPRYLVIGTGKKITLECSQTMGHDKMYWYQQDPGMELHLIHYSYGVNSTEKGDLSSESTVSRIRTEHFPLTLESARPSHTSQYLCASSETGLSQPQHFGDGTRLSIL.

The chain carries TRBV19 and TRBJ2-1; 13 nucleotides align to TRBD2. Germline V gene lookup returns CDR1 LNHDA and CDR2 SQIVND (reference sequence). The CDR3 spans 18 residues. The J segment lost 8 bases and the V segment lost 5 bases, leaving 15 bases of the junction unmatched. The CDR3: CASSPQLAGGPMGYEQFF. CDR3 in DNA: TGTGCCAGTAGTCCACAACTAGCGGGGGGGCCTATGGGTTATGAGCAGTTCTTC.

A few counts support this clone. The rearrangement links TRBV7-9 to TRBJ1-4; D might be TRBD1 (5 bases). In germline, CDR1 is SEHNR, CDR2 FQNEAQ (reference sequence). V gave up 5 bases and J gave up 5 bases, with 15 bases separating them. The CDR3 has 15 residues. CDR3 region: CASSRFGATNEKLFF. As DNA, the CDR3 is TGTGCCAGCAGCCGATTCGGGGCCACAAATGAAAAACTGTTTTTT.

V and J are TRBV11-2 and TRBJ2-7; D gene unclear. CDR3 size: 11 residues. Germline V gene lookup returns CDR1 SGHAT and CDR2 FQNNGV. V gave up 2 bases and J gave up 4 bases, with 3 bases separating them. CDR3 sequence (DNA): TGTGCCAGCAGCTTAATTTACGAGCAGTACTTC. Translating gives CASSLIYEQYF.

This rearrangement joins TRBV29-1 to TRBJ1-1, with a tentative D call TRBD1 (5 bases). Trimming pared 4 bases from V and 3 bases from J, leaving 12 bases between. CDR3 length: 13 residues. Germline V gives CDR1 SQVTM, CDR2 ANQGSEA. CDR3 DNA: TGCAGCGTTGTAGGGGACGGGGACACTGAAGCTTTCTTT. Residues: CSVVGDGDTEAFF.

The rearrangement joins TRBV27 to TRBJ1-6; D ambiguous. CDR1 is MNHEY, CDR2 SMNVEV, per germline (reference sequence). V was cut by 0 bases and J by 6 bases, with 6 bases left in between. The length of the CDR3 is 14 residues. This CDR3 reads CASSLSWGNSPLHF. CDR3 sequence (DNA): TGTGCCAGCAGTTTATCGTGGGGTAATTCACCCCTCCACTTT.

V usage is TRBV19 and J usage is TRBJ2-2; 10 nucleotides line up with TRBD1. Unmatched junction bases numbered 7, after V lost 3 bases and J lost 0 bases. This CDR3 has 18 amino acids. In germline, CDR1 is LNHDA, CDR2 SQIVND (reference sequence). The CDR3 DNA sequence: TGTGCCAGTAGTATTTTCCCCGACAGGGGGCCGAACACCGGGGAGCTGTTTTTT. The encoded protein is CASSIFPDRGPNTGELFF.

The genes are TRBV10-1 and TRBJ1-6; 7 bases fit TRBD1. Germline lookup yields CDR1 WNHNN and CDR2 SYGVQD (reference sequence). The CDR3 is 15 amino acids. Germline trimming cut 6 bases from V and 8 bases from J; bases unmatched to any gene: 10. The CDR3 DNA reads TGCGCCAGCAGCCGGGACAGAGGGGGTGATTCACCCCTCCACTTT. This encodes CASSRDRGGDSPLHF.

The V gene is TRBV18, the J gene TRBJ1-1; 9 positions match TRBD1. V was clipped by 4 bases and J by 12 bases; unmatched bases: 9. The V gene's germline CDR1 is KGHSH and CDR2 LQKENI. The CDR3 loop spans 13 amino acids. The CDR3 DNA sequence: TGTGCCAGCTCACGTGGGACAGGGAAGTCGACTTTCTTT. It is translated as CASSRGTGKSTFF.

This chain uses TRBV7-9 with TRBJ2-5; possibly TRBD2 for D (6 bases). CDR3 size: 16 residues. CDR1 is SEHNR, CDR2 FQNEAQ, per germline (reference sequence). V was shortened by 1 base and J by 2 bases, with 14 bases between the two germline ends. The CDR3 spells CASSLVFGGVQETQYF. The CDR3 DNA sequence: TGTGCCAGCAGCTTAGTGTTTGGCGGGGTGCAAGAGACCCAGTACTTC.

This chain joins TRBV7-9 and TRBJ2-6; 9 nucleotides line up with TRBD1. The CDR3 runs 18 residues. V dropped 4 bases and J dropped 2; count of bases not matched to a gene: 9. Germline V gene sequence: CDR1 SEHNR, CDR2 FQNEAQ (reference sequence). The CDR3 loop reads CASSSRGQGVTGANVLTF. The CDR3 bases are TGTGCCAGCAGCTCCAGGGGACAGGGAGTTACTGGGGCCAACGTCCTGACTTTC.

The chain links TRBV11-2 to TRBJ1-4; D may be TRBD1 (6 bases). Trimming removed 2 bases from V and 7 bases from J, with 14 bases in between. This CDR3 has 15 residues. CDR1 is SGHAT, CDR2 FQNNGV, per germline. This chain's CDR3 is CASSLYGGSAEKLFF. The CDR3 coding sequence is TGTGCCAGCAGCTTATACGGGGGCTCGGCTGAAAAACTGTTTTTT.

The rearrangement uses TRBV5-1 and TRBJ2-1, with 8 bases lining up with TRBD2. The junction had 2 bases not matched to a gene; V was cut back by 2 bases and J by 4 bases. The CDR3 length is 14 residues. CDR1 is SGHRS, CDR2 YFSETQ, per germline. CDR3 DNA sequence: TGCGCCAGCAGCTTAGGCGGGGGGTACAATGAGCAGTTCTTC. Protein: CASSLGGGYNEQFF.

The J gene is TRBJ1-6, the V gene TRBV23-1; D possibly corresponds to TRBD1 (5 bases). TRBV23-1 is recorded as an ORF, its role being uncertain. The germline V and J ends were trimmed by 6 bases and 0 bases, with 12 bases remaining between them. The CDR3 has 16 residues. CDR3 DNA sequence: TGCGCCAGCAGGACGACCCAGGGCTCCTATAATTCACCCCTCCACTTT. Its translation: CASRTTQGSYNSPLHF.

The V gene is TRBV13, the J gene TRBJ1-2, with 7 bases aligning to TRBD1. CDR3 length: 13 amino acids. The J segment lost 5 bases and the V segment lost 8 bases, leaving 8 bases of the junction unmatched. The germline gives CDR1 PRHDT, CDR2 FYEKMQ (reference sequence). The CDR3 is CASARQGGYGYTF. Written as DNA, the CDR3 is TGTGCCAGCGCCAGACAGGGTGGGTATGGCTACACCTTC. The full variable domain, with the rest looked up from reference TRBV13 and TRBJ1-2, is AAGVIQSPRHLIKEKRETATLKCYPIPRHDTVYWYQQGPGQDPQFLISFYEKMQSDKGSIPDRFSAQQFSDYHSELNMSSLELGDSALYFCASARQGGYGYTFGSGTRLTVV.

The chain carries TRBV28 and TRBJ1-4; D is undetermined. V was pared by 3 bases and J by 8 bases, with 10 bases between. Germline CDR1 and CDR2: MDHEN and SYDVKM. This CDR3 contains 13 residues. For the CDR3, the DNA is TGTGCCAGCAGTTTCCCGGGTGGGGAAAAACTGTTTTTT. The encoded protein is CASSFPGGEKLFF.